These T cell receptor beta chains were read from a single sample in a study of human T cells and chemical hapten exposure. TCRdb used MiXCR to reprocess the 5' RACE reads, holding one entry per CDR3 protein. This table holds tens of thousands of distinct CDR3 sequences, approximately 16% found once. These receptors were collected from a female donor in good health. Both conserved end residues are part of each CDR3. Each record gives: J gene, clone size, D gene, V gene, CDR3 protein, CDR3 DNA. D genes are given only for firm matches. A row's size may be missing; if present it is once, few, many or a size class.

j_gene: TRBJ2-7
abundance: .
d_gene: TRBD1
v_gene: TRBV28
CDR3aa: CAITKMGTGVYEQYF
CDR3nt: TGTGCCATCACCAAGATGGGGACAGGGGTTTACGAGCAGTACTTC

j_gene: TRBJ2-7
abundance: .
d_gene: .
v_gene: TRBV3-1
CDR3aa: CASSDLALTYEQYF
CDR3nt: TGTGCCAGCTCGGATTTAGCGTTAACCTACGAGCAGTACTTC

j_gene: TRBJ2-3
abundance: .
d_gene: .
v_gene: TRBV29-1
CDR3aa: CSVGMRLVIDTQYF
CDR3nt: TGCAGCGTTGGTATGCGCCTAGTTATAGATACGCAGTATTTT

j_gene: TRBJ2-1
abundance: .
d_gene: TRBD2
v_gene: TRBV6-1
CDR3aa: CASIRTSVNYNEQFF
CDR3nt: TGTGCCAGCATCCGGACTAGCGTAAACTACAATGAGCAGTTCTTC

j_gene: TRBJ1-1
abundance: .
d_gene: .
v_gene: TRBV5-5
CDR3aa: CASSLDGFRTEAFF
CDR3nt: TGTGCCAGCAGCTTGGATGGATTTCGTACTGAAGCTTTCTTT

j_gene: TRBJ2-3
abundance: .
d_gene: .
v_gene: TRBV7-8
CDR3aa: CASSLLARDADTQYF
CDR3nt: TGTGCCAGCAGCTTATTGGCGCGGGACGCAGATACGCAGTATTTT

j_gene: TRBJ2-5
abundance: few
d_gene: TRBD1
v_gene: TRBV7-8
CDR3aa: CASSRGQEQETQYF
CDR3nt: TGTGCCAGCAGCCGCGGACAGGAACAAGAGACCCAGTACTTC

j_gene: TRBJ2-1
abundance: .
d_gene: TRBD2
v_gene: TRBV7-9
CDR3aa: CASSLASGLAGLNEQFF
CDR3nt: TGTGCCAGCAGCTTAGCGTCTGGTCTAGCGGGACTTAATGAGCAGTTCTTC

j_gene: TRBJ2-3
abundance: .
d_gene: .
v_gene: TRBV15
CDR3aa: CATSSPTSSTDTQYF
CDR3nt: TGTGCCACCAGCAGCCCAACTTCTAGCACAGATACGCAGTATTTT

j_gene: TRBJ2-2
abundance: few
d_gene: .
v_gene: TRBV18
CDR3aa: CASSPARGANTGELFF
CDR3nt: TGTGCCAGCTCACCAGCGAGAGGGGCAAACACCGGGGAGCTGTTTTTT

j_gene: TRBJ2-1
abundance: medium-sized
d_gene: .
v_gene: TRBV6-5
CDR3aa: CASSYRRPSSYNEQFF
CDR3nt: TGTGCCAGCAGTTACCGTCGACCGAGCTCCTACAATGAGCAGTTCTTC

j_gene: TRBJ1-1
abundance: .
d_gene: .
v_gene: TRBV12-5
CDR3aa: CASGLLLTELNTEAFF
CDR3nt: TGTGCTAGTGGTTTACTTTTGACGGAGTTGAACACTGAAGCTTTCTTT

j_gene: TRBJ1-5
abundance: .
d_gene: TRBD1
v_gene: TRBV6-1
CDR3aa: CASSDGQGYEPQHF
CDR3nt: TGTGCCAGCAGTGACGGACAGGGCTACGAGCCCCAGCATTTT

j_gene: TRBJ1-5
abundance: few
d_gene: .
v_gene: TRBV5-1
CDR3aa: CASSPAGGDQPQHF
CDR3nt: TGCGCCAGCAGCCCGGCGGGCGGGGATCAGCCCCAGCATTTT

j_gene: TRBJ2-7
abundance: .
d_gene: TRBD2
v_gene: TRBV5-4
CDR3aa: CASSLGPGTTTYEQYF
CDR3nt: TGTGCCAGCAGCTTGGGTCCCGGGACTACCACCTACGAGCAGTACTTC

j_gene: TRBJ1-2
abundance: .
d_gene: .
v_gene: TRBV28
CDR3aa: CASSFEESGYTF
CDR3nt: TGTGCCAGCAGTTTTGAGGAAAGCGGCTACACCTTC

j_gene: TRBJ2-4
abundance: .
d_gene: .
v_gene: TRBV10-3
CDR3aa: CAISPDHQNIQYF
CDR3nt: TGTGCCATCAGCCCGGACCACCAAAACATTCAGTACTTC

j_gene: TRBJ1-4
abundance: medium-sized
d_gene: .
v_gene: TRBV20-1
CDR3aa: CSATLSGAVDEKLFF
CDR3nt: TGCAGTGCTACACTTTCAGGGGCGGTCGATGAAAAACTGTTTTTT

j_gene: TRBJ2-5
abundance: .
d_gene: .
v_gene: TRBV19
CDR3aa: CASGLGQETQYF
CDR3nt: TGTGCCAGCGGGTTGGGTCAAGAGACCCAGTACTTC

j_gene: TRBJ2-1
abundance: many
d_gene: TRBD2
v_gene: TRBV12-3/TRBV12-4
CDR3aa: CASSGGTSGIYNEQFF
CDR3nt: TGTGCCAGCAGTGGAGGGACTAGCGGGATCTACAATGAGCAGTTCTTC

j_gene: TRBJ1-1
abundance: .
d_gene: .
v_gene: TRBV5-6
CDR3aa: CASSLPLGVTTEAFF
CDR3nt: TGTGCCAGCAGCTTGCCATTAGGGGTTACGACTGAAGCTTTCTTT

j_gene: TRBJ1-1
abundance: .
d_gene: TRBD1
v_gene: TRBV12-3/TRBV12-4
CDR3aa: CASSKGQGVAEAFF
CDR3nt: TGTGCCAGCAGTAAGGGACAGGGGGTCGCTGAAGCTTTCTTT

j_gene: TRBJ2-4
abundance: .
d_gene: .
v_gene: TRBV28
CDR3aa: CASSRGQGNIQYF
CDR3nt: TGTGCCAGCAGCAGAGGTCAAGGAAACATTCAGTACTTC

j_gene: TRBJ1-1
abundance: few
d_gene: .
v_gene: TRBV18
CDR3aa: CASSPPVRTEAFF
CDR3nt: TGTGCCAGCTCACCCCCAGTCCGAACTGAAGCTTTCTTT

j_gene: TRBJ2-5
abundance: .
d_gene: .
v_gene: TRBV7-9
CDR3aa: CASSLAGALETQYF
CDR3nt: TGTGCCAGCAGTCTAGCAGGGGCGCTAGAGACCCAGTACTTC

j_gene: TRBJ2-3
abundance: .
d_gene: .
v_gene: TRBV18
CDR3aa: CASSPPWPLPDTQYF
CDR3nt: TGTGCCAGCTCACCACCTTGGCCCTTACCAGATACGCAGTATTTT

j_gene: TRBJ2-2
abundance: few
d_gene: .
v_gene: TRBV15
CDR3aa: CATSRDGRHTGELFF
CDR3nt: TGTGCCACCAGCAGAGACGGCAGACACACCGGGGAGCTGTTTTTT

j_gene: TRBJ2-7
abundance: few
d_gene: .
v_gene: TRBV28
CDR3aa: CASSPGFHYTYEQYF
CDR3nt: TGTGCCAGCAGTCCGGGGTTTCATTATACCTACGAGCAGTACTTC

j_gene: TRBJ2-7
abundance: few
d_gene: TRBD2
v_gene: TRBV20-1
CDR3aa: CSARPIGLAGDYSYEQYF
CDR3nt: TGCAGTGCTAGACCCATCGGACTAGCGGGGGACTACTCCTACGAGCAGTACTTC

j_gene: TRBJ2-7
abundance: .
d_gene: .
v_gene: TRBV6-2/TRBV6-3
CDR3aa: CASIDRLSTYEQYF
CDR3nt: TGTGCCAGCATCGACAGGTTATCCACCTACGAGCAGTACTTC

j_gene: TRBJ2-5
abundance: .
d_gene: .
v_gene: TRBV5-6
CDR3aa: CASSKGRLAQETQYF
CDR3nt: TGTGCCAGCAGCAAGGGTCGCCTAGCCCAAGAGACCCAGTACTTC

j_gene: TRBJ1-1
abundance: few
d_gene: .
v_gene: TRBV30
CDR3aa: CAWNPLGREMAFF
CDR3nt: TGTGCCTGGAATCCCCTTGGACGGGAGATGGCTTTCTTT

j_gene: TRBJ1-2
abundance: .
d_gene: .
v_gene: TRBV12-3/TRBV12-4
CDR3aa: CASSLQGAGYTF
CDR3nt: TGTGCCAGCAGTCTTCAGGGAGCTGGCTACACCTTC

j_gene: TRBJ1-2
abundance: .
d_gene: .
v_gene: TRBV2
CDR3aa: CASRAGTDYGYTF
CDR3nt: TGTGCCAGCAGGGCCGGGACGGACTATGGCTACACCTTC

j_gene: TRBJ2-5
abundance: .
d_gene: .
v_gene: TRBV7-8
CDR3aa: CASSSYRDTAWTQYF
CDR3nt: TGTGCCAGCAGCTCTTACCGGGACACCGCGTGGACCCAGTACTTC

j_gene: TRBJ1-1
abundance: few
d_gene: .
v_gene: TRBV20-1
CDR3aa: CSARDVSSGNTEAFF
CDR3nt: TGCAGTGCTAGAGATGTGAGCAGCGGGAACACTGAAGCTTTCTTT

j_gene: TRBJ1-3
abundance: few
d_gene: TRBD1
v_gene: TRBV14
CDR3aa: CASSRKQAQGAGNTIYF
CDR3nt: TGTGCCAGCAGCCGAAAGCAAGCACAGGGGGCTGGAAACACCATATATTTT

j_gene: TRBJ2-5
abundance: .
d_gene: .
v_gene: TRBV4-2
CDR3aa: CASSQETPARGEETQYF
CDR3nt: TGTGCCAGCAGCCAAGAGACCCCCGCGAGGGGTGAAGAGACCCAGTACTTC

j_gene: TRBJ1-1
abundance: .
d_gene: .
v_gene: TRBV29-1
CDR3aa: CSGERPEGNTEAFF
CDR3nt: TGCAGCGGCGAGCGTCCAGAGGGGAACACTGAAGCTTTCTTT

j_gene: TRBJ1-5
abundance: medium-sized
d_gene: .
v_gene: TRBV5-6
CDR3aa: CASSLGGLGNQPQHF
CDR3nt: TGTGCCAGCAGCTTGGGGGGTTTGGGCAATCAGCCCCAGCATTTT

j_gene: TRBJ1-6
abundance: many
d_gene: .
v_gene: TRBV9
CDR3aa: CASSVGGSYNSPLHF
CDR3nt: TGTGCCAGCAGCGTAGGTGGATCCTATAATTCACCCCTCCACTTT

j_gene: TRBJ2-7
abundance: few
d_gene: .
v_gene: TRBV3-1
CDR3aa: CASSQDRRQYF
CDR3nt: TGTGCCAGCAGCCAAGATCGAAGGCAGTACTTC

j_gene: TRBJ2-7
abundance: few
d_gene: TRBD2
v_gene: TRBV4-2
CDR3aa: CASSQRPLAGGEGEQYF
CDR3nt: TGTGCCAGCAGCCAGAGACCACTAGCGGGAGGGGAAGGGGAGCAGTACTTC

j_gene: TRBJ1-2
abundance: few
d_gene: TRBD1
v_gene: TRBV18
CDR3aa: CASSPWDRKDGGYTF
CDR3nt: TGTGCCAGCTCACCCTGGGACAGGAAGGACGGTGGCTACACCTTC

j_gene: TRBJ2-6
abundance: few
d_gene: TRBD1
v_gene: TRBV27
CDR3aa: CASSPGQGVSGANVLTF
CDR3nt: TGTGCCAGCAGCCCGGGACAGGGGGTCTCTGGGGCCAACGTCCTGACTTTC

j_gene: TRBJ2-1
abundance: once
d_gene: .
v_gene: TRBV5-6
CDR3aa: CASSLVGEQFF
CDR3nt: TGTGCCAGCAGCTTGGTTGGGGAGCAGTTCTTC

j_gene: TRBJ2-1
abundance: .
d_gene: TRBD1
v_gene: TRBV6-5
CDR3aa: CASSAGQGGYNEQFF
CDR3nt: TGTGCCAGCAGTGCCGGACAGGGGGGGTACAATGAGCAGTTCTTC

j_gene: TRBJ2-5
abundance: .
d_gene: .
v_gene: TRBV29-1
CDR3aa: CSVEGWRGRVGETQYF
CDR3nt: TGCAGCGTTGAAGGGTGGCGTGGCAGGGTGGGTGAAACCCAGTACTTC

j_gene: TRBJ2-6
abundance: .
d_gene: .
v_gene: TRBV29-1
CDR3aa: CSVFFSGANVLTF
CDR3nt: TGCAGCGTCTTCTTCTCTGGGGCCAACGTCCTGACTTTC

j_gene: TRBJ1-2
abundance: .
d_gene: .
v_gene: TRBV7-2
CDR3aa: CASSLFVFIGDPANYGYTF
CDR3nt: TGTGCCAGCAGCTTATTTGTGTTCATCGGGGATCCAGCTAACTATGGCTACACCTTC

j_gene: TRBJ2-3
abundance: .
d_gene: TRBD2
v_gene: TRBV7-2
CDR3aa: CASRRGTNQYF
CDR3nt: TGTGCCAGCCGTCGCGGGACTAACCAGTATTTT

j_gene: TRBJ1-1
abundance: .
d_gene: TRBD1
v_gene: TRBV5-4
CDR3aa: CASSSRGTGDGMNTEAFF
CDR3nt: TGTGCCAGCAGCTCGCGCGGGACAGGGGACGGGATGAACACTGAAGCTTTCTTT

j_gene: TRBJ2-5
abundance: few
d_gene: TRBD2
v_gene: TRBV12-3/TRBV12-4
CDR3aa: CASSLGRGQETQYF
CDR3nt: TGTGCCAGCAGTTTGGGGCGGGGGCAAGAGACCCAGTACTTC

j_gene: TRBJ2-3
abundance: .
d_gene: TRBD2
v_gene: TRBV7-2
CDR3aa: CASSHGGTTPHTQYF
CDR3nt: TGTGCCAGCAGCCACGGTGGGACTACCCCGCATACGCAGTATTTT

j_gene: TRBJ1-5
abundance: .
d_gene: .
v_gene: TRBV3-1
CDR3aa: CASSQGGGSNQPQHF
CDR3nt: TGTGCCAGCAGCCAAGGAGGGGGGAGCAATCAGCCCCAGCATTTT

j_gene: TRBJ2-3
abundance: .
d_gene: TRBD2
v_gene: TRBV20-1
CDR3aa: CSARPSPGGLAVPTQYF
CDR3nt: TGCAGTGCTAGACCCTCGCCCGGGGGACTAGCTGTGCCCACGCAGTATTTT

j_gene: TRBJ1-5
abundance: .
d_gene: TRBD1
v_gene: TRBV27
CDR3aa: CASSSQGVSQPQHF
CDR3nt: TGTGCCAGCAGTTCTCAGGGGGTAAGTCAGCCCCAGCATTTT

j_gene: TRBJ2-7
abundance: few
d_gene: TRBD1
v_gene: TRBV11-2
CDR3aa: CASSSGTGTWEQYF
CDR3nt: TGTGCCAGCAGCTCTGGGACAGGGACTTGGGAGCAGTACTTC

j_gene: TRBJ1-1
abundance: .
d_gene: .
v_gene: TRBV30
CDR3aa: CAWSPLTPNTEAFF
CDR3nt: TGTGCCTGGAGTCCCCTGACCCCGAACACTGAAGCTTTCTTT